This T cell receptor (beta chain) was sequenced during a study of blood T cell repertoires in COVID-19. Study context: Acute and convalescent COVID-19 specimens originated in the United States, Italy and Spain. PBMCs, B-cell-depleted T cells, or T cells provided the cDNA or gDNA that made up the material.

The germline V and J ends were trimmed by 0 bases and 1 base, with 7 bases remaining between them. The germline V gene encodes CDR1 SGHRS and CDR2 YFSETQ. The CDR3 runs to 14 residues. In the original processing: The assay estimated nucleated cells by amplifying reference gene primers. Generated by immunoSEQ multiplex PCR, the TCRdb table keeps only in-frame clones and is missing some. V and J calls and clone size are copied from that table; D and trimming were computed from the DNA. The sample has roughly 250,000 clones; around 85% are singletons. The Seattle site enrolled patients during active infection and followed them longitudinally.

This chain links TRBV5-1 with TRBJ2-5; possibly TRBD1 for D (5 bases). Material for sequencing was peripheral blood. The source of this sequence is a woman aged 25 to 45 with COVID-19, enrolled during active disease. The CDR3 bases are TGCGCCAGCAGCTTGGGGCAGGGCCAAGAGACCCAGTACTTC. Its translation is CASSLGQGQETQYF.